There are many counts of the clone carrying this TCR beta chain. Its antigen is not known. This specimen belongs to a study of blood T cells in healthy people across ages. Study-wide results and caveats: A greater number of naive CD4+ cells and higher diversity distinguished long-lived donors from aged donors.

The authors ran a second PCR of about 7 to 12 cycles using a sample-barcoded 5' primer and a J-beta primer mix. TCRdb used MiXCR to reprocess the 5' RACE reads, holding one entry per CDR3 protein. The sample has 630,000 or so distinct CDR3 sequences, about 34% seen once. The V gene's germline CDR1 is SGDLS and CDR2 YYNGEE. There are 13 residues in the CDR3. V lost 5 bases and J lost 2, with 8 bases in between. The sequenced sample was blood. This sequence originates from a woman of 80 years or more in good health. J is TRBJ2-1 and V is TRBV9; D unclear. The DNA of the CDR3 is TGTGCCAGCAGTGTTGGGGCCTACAATGAGCAGTTCTTC. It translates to CASSVGAYNEQFF.